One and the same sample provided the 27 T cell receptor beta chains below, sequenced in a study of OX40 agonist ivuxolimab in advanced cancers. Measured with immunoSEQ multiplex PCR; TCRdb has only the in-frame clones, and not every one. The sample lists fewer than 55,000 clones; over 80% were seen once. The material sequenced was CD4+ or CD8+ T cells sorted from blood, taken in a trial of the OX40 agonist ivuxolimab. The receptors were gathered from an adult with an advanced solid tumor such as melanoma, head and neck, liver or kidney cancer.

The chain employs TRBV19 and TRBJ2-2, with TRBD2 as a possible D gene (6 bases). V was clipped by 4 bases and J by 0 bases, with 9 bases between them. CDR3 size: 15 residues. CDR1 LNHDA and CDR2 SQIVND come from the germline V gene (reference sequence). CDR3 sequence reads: CASSRAGPNTGELFF. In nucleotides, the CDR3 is TGTGCCAGTAGTAGGGCGGGGCCGAACACCGGGGAGCTGTTTTTT.

CDR3 region: CASSPLRVSYEQYF. CDR3 nucleotides: TGTGCCAGCAGCCCACTCCGCGTCTCCTACGAGCAGTACTTC. The rearrangement links TRBV7-2 to TRBJ2-7; no firm D call. The V gene lost 5 bases and the J gene lost 0 bases, with 11 bases spanning the gap. Germline values: CDR1 SGHTA, CDR2 FQGNSA. The CDR3 consists of 14 residues.

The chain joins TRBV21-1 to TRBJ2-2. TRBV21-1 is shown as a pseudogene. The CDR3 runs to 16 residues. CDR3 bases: TGTGCCAGCAGCAAAGGAGAGGGACCTCACGCCGGGGAGCTGTTTTTT. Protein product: CASSKGEGPHAGELFF.

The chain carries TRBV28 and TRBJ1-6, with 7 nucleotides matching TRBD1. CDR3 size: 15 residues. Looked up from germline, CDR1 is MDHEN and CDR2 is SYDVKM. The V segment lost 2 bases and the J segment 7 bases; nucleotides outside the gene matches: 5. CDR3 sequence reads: CASSLPAGGNSPLHF. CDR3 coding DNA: TGTGCCAGCAGTTTACCGGCAGGGGGGAATTCACCCCTCCACTTT. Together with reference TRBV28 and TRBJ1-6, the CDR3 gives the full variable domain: DVKVTQSSRYLVKRTGEKVFLECVQDMDHENMFWYRQDPGLGLRLIYFSYDVKMKEKGDIPEGYSVSREKKERFSLILESASTNQTSMYLCASSLPAGGNSPLHFGNGTRLTVT.

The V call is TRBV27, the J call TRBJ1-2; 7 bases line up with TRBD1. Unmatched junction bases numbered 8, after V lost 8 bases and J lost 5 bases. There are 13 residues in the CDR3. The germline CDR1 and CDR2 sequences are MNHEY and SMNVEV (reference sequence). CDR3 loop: CASSTGNLYGYTF. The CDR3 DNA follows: TGTGCCAGCTCGACAGGGAACTTATATGGCTACACCTTC.

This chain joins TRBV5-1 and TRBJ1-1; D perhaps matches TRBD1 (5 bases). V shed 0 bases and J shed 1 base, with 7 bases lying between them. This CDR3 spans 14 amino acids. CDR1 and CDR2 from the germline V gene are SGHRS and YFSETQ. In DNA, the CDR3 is TGCGCCAGCAGCTTGGAGGGACGGAACACTGAAGCTTTCTTT. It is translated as CASSLEGRNTEAFF.

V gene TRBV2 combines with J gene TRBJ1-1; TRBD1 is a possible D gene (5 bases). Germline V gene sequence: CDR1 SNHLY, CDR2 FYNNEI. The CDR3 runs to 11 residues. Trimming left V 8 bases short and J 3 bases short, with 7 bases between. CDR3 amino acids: CASHRYTEAFF. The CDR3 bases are TGTGCCAGCCACAGGTACACTGAAGCTTTCTTT.

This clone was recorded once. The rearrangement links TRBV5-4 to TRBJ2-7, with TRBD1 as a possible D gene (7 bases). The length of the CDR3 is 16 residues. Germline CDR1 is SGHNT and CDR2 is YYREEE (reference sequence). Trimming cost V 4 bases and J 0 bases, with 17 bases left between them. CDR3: CASSTPQGGSSYEQYF. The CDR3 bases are TGTGCCAGCAGCACGCCTCAGGGGGGAAGCTCCTACGAGCAGTACTTC.

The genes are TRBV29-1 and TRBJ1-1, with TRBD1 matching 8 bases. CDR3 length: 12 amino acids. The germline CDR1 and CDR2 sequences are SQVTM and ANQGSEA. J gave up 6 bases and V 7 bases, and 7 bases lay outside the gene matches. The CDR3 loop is CSGVPDRAEAFF. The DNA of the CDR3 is TGCAGCGGTGTCCCGGACAGGGCTGAAGCTTTCTTT.

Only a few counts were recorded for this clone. As DNA, the CDR3 is TGTGCCAGCAGTAACGGTGCCGGAGGTACTGAAGCTTTCTTT. Translation gives CASSNGAGGTEAFF. The J gene is TRBJ1-1, the V gene TRBV2; D gene ambiguous. The germline CDR1 and CDR2 sequences are SNHLY and FYNNEI. The CDR3 consists of 14 residues. V was shortened by 5 bases and J by 5 bases, with 15 bases between the two germline ends.

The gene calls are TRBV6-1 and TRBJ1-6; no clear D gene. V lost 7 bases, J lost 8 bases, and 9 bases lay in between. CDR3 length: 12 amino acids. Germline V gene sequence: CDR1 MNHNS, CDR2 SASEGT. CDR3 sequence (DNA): TGTGCCAGCAACAGCGCCTATTCACCCCTCCACTTT. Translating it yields CASNSAYSPLHF.

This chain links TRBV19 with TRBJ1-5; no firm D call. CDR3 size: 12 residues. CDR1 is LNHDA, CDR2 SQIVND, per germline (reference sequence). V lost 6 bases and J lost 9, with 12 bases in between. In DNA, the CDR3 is TGTGCCAGTAGCGAGGCCCGTCGGCCCCAGCATTTT. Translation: CASSEARRPQHF. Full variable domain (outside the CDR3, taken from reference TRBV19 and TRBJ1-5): DGGITQSPKYLFRKEGQNVTLSCEQNLNHDAMYWYRQDPGQGLRLIYYSQIVNDFQKGDIAEGYSVSREKKESFPLTVTSAQKNPTAFYLCASSEARRPQHFGDGTRLSIL.

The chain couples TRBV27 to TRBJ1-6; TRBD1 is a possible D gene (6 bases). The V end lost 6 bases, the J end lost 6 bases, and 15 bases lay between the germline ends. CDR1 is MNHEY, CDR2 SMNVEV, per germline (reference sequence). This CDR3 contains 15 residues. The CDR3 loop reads CASSRAQGGNSPLHF. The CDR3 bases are TGTGCCAGCAGCCGCGCACAGGGAGGTAATTCACCCCTCCACTTT.

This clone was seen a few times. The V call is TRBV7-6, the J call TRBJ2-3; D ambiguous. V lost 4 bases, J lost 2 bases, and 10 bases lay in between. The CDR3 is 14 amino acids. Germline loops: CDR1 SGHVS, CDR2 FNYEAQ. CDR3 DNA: TGTGCCAGCAGCTACATGGGGAACACAGATACGCAGTATTTT. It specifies CASSYMGNTDTQYF.

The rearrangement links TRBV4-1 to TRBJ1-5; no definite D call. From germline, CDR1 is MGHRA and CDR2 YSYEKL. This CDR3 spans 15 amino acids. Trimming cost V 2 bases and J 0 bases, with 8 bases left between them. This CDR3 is CASSQQQYSNQPQHF. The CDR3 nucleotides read TGCGCCAGCAGCCAACAACAGTATAGCAATCAGCCCCAGCATTTT.

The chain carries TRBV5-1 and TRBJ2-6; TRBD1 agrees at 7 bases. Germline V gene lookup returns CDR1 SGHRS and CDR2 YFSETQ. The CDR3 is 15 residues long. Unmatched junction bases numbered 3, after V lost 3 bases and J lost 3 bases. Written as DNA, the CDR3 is TGCGCCAGCAGCTCTGACAGGGTTGGGGCCAACGTCCTGACTTTC. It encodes CASSSDRVGANVLTF.

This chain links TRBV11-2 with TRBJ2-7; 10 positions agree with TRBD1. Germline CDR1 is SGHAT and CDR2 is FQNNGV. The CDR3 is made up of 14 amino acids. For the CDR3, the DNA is TGTGCCAGCAGCCTAGACAGGGGGCCGGACGAGCAGTACGTC. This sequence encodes CASSLDRGPDEQYV.

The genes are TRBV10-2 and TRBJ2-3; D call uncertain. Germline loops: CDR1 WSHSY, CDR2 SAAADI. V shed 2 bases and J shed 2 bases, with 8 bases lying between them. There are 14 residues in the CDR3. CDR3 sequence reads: CASSEVTPTDTQYF. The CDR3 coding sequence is TGCGCCAGCAGTGAGGTTACACCCACAGATACGCAGTATTTT.

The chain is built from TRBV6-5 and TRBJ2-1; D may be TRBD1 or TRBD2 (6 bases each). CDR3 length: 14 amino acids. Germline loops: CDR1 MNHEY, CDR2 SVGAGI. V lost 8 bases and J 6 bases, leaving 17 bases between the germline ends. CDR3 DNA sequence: TGTGCCAGCGGGGGCCGAACTAGCCCCAATGAGCAGTTCTTC. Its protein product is CASGGRTSPNEQFF.

The CDR3 here is CASSATGATNEKLFF. CDR3 nucleotides: TGTGCCAGCTCGGCCACAGGGGCAACTAATGAAAAACTGTTTTTT. V and J are TRBV18 and TRBJ1-4, with 7 positions matching TRBD1. V dropped 6 bases and J dropped 0; count of bases not matched to a gene: 4. Germline V gene data show CDR1 as KGHSH and CDR2 as LQKENI. This CDR3 region has 15 residues.

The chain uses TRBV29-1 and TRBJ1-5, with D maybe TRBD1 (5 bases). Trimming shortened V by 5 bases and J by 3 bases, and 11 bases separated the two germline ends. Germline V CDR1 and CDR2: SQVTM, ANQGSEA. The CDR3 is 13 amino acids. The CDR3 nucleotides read TGCAGCGTTACCGGGGGGTTCAATCAGCCCCAGCATTTT. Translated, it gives CSVTGGFNQPQHF.

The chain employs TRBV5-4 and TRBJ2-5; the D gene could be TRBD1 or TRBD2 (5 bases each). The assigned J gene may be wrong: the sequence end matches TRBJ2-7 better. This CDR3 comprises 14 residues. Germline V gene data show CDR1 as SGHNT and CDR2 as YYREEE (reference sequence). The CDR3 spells CASSLKRGTYEQYF. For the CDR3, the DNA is TGTGCCAGCAGCCTCAAGAGGGGAACCTACGAGCAGTACTTC.

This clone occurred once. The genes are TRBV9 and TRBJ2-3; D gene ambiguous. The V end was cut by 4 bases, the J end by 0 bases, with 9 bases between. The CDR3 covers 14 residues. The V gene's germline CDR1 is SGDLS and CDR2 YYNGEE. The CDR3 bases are TGTGCCAGCAGCTCTTACTCGAGCACAGATACGCAGTATTTT. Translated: CASSSYSSTDTQYF.

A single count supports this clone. The CDR3 reads CASHRNGEWTQYF. The CDR3 nucleotides read TGTGCCTCCCATCGGAACGGCGAGTGGACCCAGTACTTC. The chain has TRBV19 and TRBJ2-5; D call uncertain. Trimming cost V 11 bases and J 7 bases, with 20 bases left between them. Germline V gene lookup returns CDR1 LNHDA and CDR2 SQIVND (reference sequence). This CDR3 comprises 13 residues.

CDR3 sequence reads: CASSLVLGYQETQYF. Here the CDR3 DNA reads TGCGCCAGCAGCTTGGTATTAGGTTACCAAGAGACCCAGTACTTC. The V and J genes are TRBV5-1 and TRBJ2-5; no definite D call. The CDR3 consists of 15 residues. V lost 0 bases, J lost 0 bases, and 9 bases lay in between. CDR1 SGHRS and CDR2 YFSETQ come from the germline V gene.

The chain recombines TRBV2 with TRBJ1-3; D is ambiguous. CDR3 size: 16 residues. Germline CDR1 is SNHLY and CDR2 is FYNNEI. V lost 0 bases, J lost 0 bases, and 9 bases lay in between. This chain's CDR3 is CASSEARWTSGNTIYF. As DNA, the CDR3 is TGTGCCAGCAGTGAAGCGAGGTGGACCTCTGGAAACACCATATATTTT. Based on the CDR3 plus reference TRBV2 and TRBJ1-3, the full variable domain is EPEVTQTPSHQVTQMGQEVILRCVPISNHLYFYWYRQILGQKVEFLVSFYNNEISEKSEIFDDQFSVERPDGSNFTLKIRSTKLEDSAMYFCASSEARWTSGNTIYFGEGSWLTVV.

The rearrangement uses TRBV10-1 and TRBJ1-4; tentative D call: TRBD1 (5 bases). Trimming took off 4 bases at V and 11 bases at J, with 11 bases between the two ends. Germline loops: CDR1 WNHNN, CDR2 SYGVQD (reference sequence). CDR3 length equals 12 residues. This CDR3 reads CASSAGTAKLFF. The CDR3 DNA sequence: TGCGCCAGCAGTGCAGGGACTGCTAAACTGTTTTTT.